This is a list of T cell receptor beta chains from one sample in a study of graft-versus-host responses after intestinal transplantation. Sequenced by immunoSEQ multiplex PCR; TCRdb stores in-frame clones only, minus some. Altogether around 67,000 clones are present, nearly 90% being singletons, with the ten largest covering about 4%. No antigens are known for them. Sequenced material: unstimulated CD8+ T cells sorted from spleen or lymph node cells, taken before transplant. These receptors were collected from a human donor who was the organ donor for an intestinal transplant. CDR3s include the opening cysteine and the closing phenylalanine or tryptophan. The D gene is left open where the match is weak. Clone size is not always given. Where it is, it says once, few, many or a class for expanded clones.

abundance,j_gene,d_gene,v_gene,CDR3nt,CDR3aa
.,TRBJ2-1,.,TRBV27,TGTGCCAGCAGTTTATACAGGGTTTCCTACAATGAGCAGTTCTTC,CASSLYRVSYNEQFF
.,TRBJ2-1,.,TRBV27,TGTGCCAGCACTCCGAGCTCCTACAATGAGCAGTTCTTC,CASTPSSYNEQFF
.,TRBJ2-3,TRBD1,TRBV11-2,TGTGCCAGCAGCTTAGGACAGGGGGAAGATACGCAGTATTTT,CASSLGQGEDTQYF
.,TRBJ2-5,.,TRBV4-3,TGCGCCAGCAGCCAAGGTCGGCGGGCCAAAGAGACCCAGTACTTC,CASSQGRRAKETQYF
few,TRBJ2-6,.,TRBV10-2,TGCGCCAGCAGTGAGTCGTATGTCAACGTCCTGACTTTC,CASSESYVNVLTF
.,TRBJ1-1,.,TRBV7-7,TGTGCTAGCAGCCCCTCGCGGAATCCCCATGAAGCTTTCTTT,CASSPSRNPHEAFF
.,TRBJ1-2,.,TRBV28,TGTGCCAGCAAGGGGTTTACCTATGGCTACACCTTC,CASKGFTYGYTF
.,TRBJ1-5,TRBD1,TRBV15,TGTGCCACCAGCAGCCCCGGACAGGGGGTGAATCAGCCCCAGCATTTT,CATSSPGQGVNQPQHF
.,TRBJ1-1,TRBD1,TRBV7-3,TGTGCCAGCAGCTCGACGGTTACTGCCGGGACAGGGGACAAGAACACTGAAGCTTTCTTT,CASSSTVTAGTGDKNTEAFF
.,TRBJ2-1,.,TRBV27,TGTGCCAGCAGTCACCGGTGGTGGAATGAGCAGTTCTTC,CASSHRWWNEQFF
.,TRBJ1-4,.,TRBV10-2,TGCGCCAGCAGCCACGAGGCTTCCGTTTATGAAAAACTGTTTTTT,CASSHEASVYEKLFF
.,TRBJ1-2,.,TRBV7-9,TGTGCCAGCAGCTTAGCGGGGGGGGCGGGCTACACCTTC,CASSLAGGAGYTF
.,TRBJ1-5,TRBD1,TRBV7-2,TGTGCCAGCAGCTTAGCCTCCGGGACAGGGAAATATAGCAATCAGCCCCAGCATTTT,CASSLASGTGKYSNQPQHF
.,TRBJ1-4,TRBD1,TRBV27,TGTGCCAGCAGTACTACAGGGGTCCCTGAAAAACTGTTTTTT,CASSTTGVPEKLFF
.,TRBJ1-6,.,TRBV5-8,TGTGCCAGCAGTTCTGGCGGAGGGGCAGGTTCCTATAATTCACCCCTCCACTTT,CASSSGGGAGSYNSPLHF
.,TRBJ2-5,.,TRBV13,TGTGCCAGCAGCTTTCGGAGCAGGGTGAAGACCCAGTACTTC,CASSFRSRVKTQYF
once,TRBJ1-1,TRBD1,TRBV28,TGTGCCAGCAGTTTTCTACTGGACAGGGGGCCCACTGAAGCTTTCTTT,CASSFLLDRGPTEAFF
.,TRBJ2-5,TRBD1,TRBV5-6,TGTGCCAGCAGCTTGCGTGGGACAGCCCAAGAGACCCAGTACTTC,CASSLRGTAQETQYF
.,TRBJ2-3,.,TRBV4-2,TGTGCCAGCAGCCAAGGGGCAGGGGATTATATCACAGATACGCAGTATTTT,CASSQGAGDYITDTQYF
.,TRBJ1-2,TRBD1,TRBV10-3,TGTGCCATCAGCCGACTTCCGACAGGGGGCCAAGGCTACACCTTC,CAISRLPTGGQGYTF
.,TRBJ2-3,.,TRBV6-6,TGTGCCAGCAGTTACACTCGGGTCCCAGAGGCGGGTACGCAGTATTTT,CASSYTRVPEAGTQYF
.,TRBJ1-1,TRBD1,TRBV6-1,TGTGCCAGCAAGACAGGGGCGAACACTGAAGCTTTCTTT,CASKTGANTEAFF
.,TRBJ1-5,.,TRBV11-2,TGTGCCAGCAGCCCCTCAGGCAATCAGCCCCAGCATTTT,CASSPSGNQPQHF
.,TRBJ1-2,TRBD1,TRBV19,TGTGCCAGCAGTAGCCCGGGACAGGGCTATGGCTACACCTTC,CASSSPGQGYGYTF
.,TRBJ2-4,TRBD1,TRBV2,TGTGCCAGCAGTCCCGCGGGGACAGGGGAGAACCTAGCCAAAAACATTCAGTACTTC,CASSPAGTGENLAKNIQYF
once,TRBJ1-1,.,TRBV28,TGTGCCGCGGTCAGGGGTTCGATCTCGGGCACTGAAGCTTTCTTT,CAAVRGSISGTEAFF
once,TRBJ2-5,TRBD2,TRBV7-6,TGTGCCAGCAGCTTTCCGGGGGGAGGGGAGACCCAGTACTTC,CASSFPGGGETQYF
.,TRBJ1-5,TRBD1,TRBV7-9,TGTGCCAGCAGCTTAGGTGACAGGGAATACAATCAGCCCCAGCATTTT,CASSLGDREYNQPQHF
.,TRBJ2-5,TRBD2,TRBV28,TGTGCCAGCAGTTTGGCGGGAGCGGAGACCCAGTACTTC,CASSLAGAETQYF
.,TRBJ2-1,TRBD2,TRBV7-9,TGTGCCAGCAGCTCACCTCCTAGCGGGGGGGTAGATGAGCAGTTCTTC,CASSSPPSGGVDEQFF
.,TRBJ1-1,.,TRBV2,TGTGCCAGCAGTGTACAGCCGAACACTGAAGCTTTCTTT,CASSVQPNTEAFF
.,TRBJ2-2,TRBD1,TRBV6-5,TGTGCCAGCAGTTGGGGACAGGGCGCCGGGGAGCTGTTTTTT,CASSWGQGAGELFF
.,TRBJ2-3,TRBD2,TRBV11-2,TGTGCCAGCAGAACCTCTAGCGGGGGGGCTGGAGATACGCAGTATTTT,CASRTSSGGAGDTQYF
.,TRBJ1-3,TRBD1,TRBV28,TGTGCCAGCAGCGTGTACAGGGGCCCTGGAAACACCATATATTTT,CASSVYRGPGNTIYF
.,TRBJ2-1,TRBD2,TRBV14,TGTGCCAGCAGCCATCCCGGGGAGGGGCGTCGAAATGAGCAGTTCTTC,CASSHPGEGRRNEQFF
.,TRBJ1-1,.,TRBV4-1,TGCGCCAGCAGTCAAATGGTCGCCGGGGACACTGAAGCTTTCTTT,CASSQMVAGDTEAFF
.,TRBJ1-1,TRBD1,TRBV30,TGTGCCTGGGACCTTGGACAGGGGAACACTGAAGCTTTCTTT,CAWDLGQGNTEAFF
.,TRBJ1-4,TRBD1,TRBV13,TGTGCCAGCAGCTCATCGACAGGGAGTGAAAAACTGTTTTTT,CASSSSTGSEKLFF
.,TRBJ1-4,.,TRBV7-6,TGTGCCAGCAGCTCGCGGGGGGGAGTTGAAAAACTGTTTTTT,CASSSRGGVEKLFF
.,TRBJ2-5,TRBD1,TRBV19,TGTGCCAGTAGTAGAAGACAGGGACGGAAACGGGAGACCCAGTACTTC,CASSRRQGRKRETQYF
few,TRBJ1-2,.,TRBV5-6,TGTGCCAGCAGCCCCGGTCCTAGCAAGGATAACTATGGCTACACCTTC,CASSPGPSKDNYGYTF